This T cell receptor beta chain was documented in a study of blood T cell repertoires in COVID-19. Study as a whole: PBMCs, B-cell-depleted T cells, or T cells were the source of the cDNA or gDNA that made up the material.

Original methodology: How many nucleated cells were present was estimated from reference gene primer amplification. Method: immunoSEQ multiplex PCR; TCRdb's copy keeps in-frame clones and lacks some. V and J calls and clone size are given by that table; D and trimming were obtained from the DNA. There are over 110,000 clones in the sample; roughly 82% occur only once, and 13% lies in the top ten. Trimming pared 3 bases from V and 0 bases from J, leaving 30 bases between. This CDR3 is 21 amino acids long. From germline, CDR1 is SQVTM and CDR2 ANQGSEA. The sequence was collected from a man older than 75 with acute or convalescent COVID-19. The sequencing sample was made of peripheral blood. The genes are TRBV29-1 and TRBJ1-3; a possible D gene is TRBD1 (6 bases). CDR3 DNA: TGCAGCGTTGATCTCCTCAGCGGGGGACAAGGGGACCCGAGCTCTGGAAACACCATATATTTT. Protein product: CSVDLLSGGQGDPSSGNTIYF.